A selection of T cell receptor beta chains follows, all from one sample in a study of T cells after yellow fever vaccination. MiXCR, run by TCRdb on the 5' RACE reads, gives a single entry per CDR3 protein. The sample has 450,000 to 550,000 distinct CDR3 sequences, over 15% seen once. Sequenced here: PBMCs, sampled 15 days after the yellow fever booster vaccination. These receptor sequences come from a man aged 25-45 years who received the YFV17D yellow fever vaccine. Each CDR3 is given with its conserved first and last residue. The D gene is left open where the match is weak. Clone size is given for some rows only: seen once, a few or many times, or a class if the clone is expanded.

DNA,CDR3,V,D,size,J
TGCAGTGTTCTAGTCTTAGATACGCAGTATTTT,CSVLVLDTQYF,TRBV20-1,.,.,TRBJ2-3
TGTGCCAGCACCCGAAGAAGAGGGCAACCCTACGAGCAGTACTTC,CASTRRRGQPYEQYF,TRBV7-8,.,.,TRBJ2-7
TGTGCCAGCAGTTTTGGGTGGGGCAATCAGCCCCAGCATTTT,CASSFGWGNQPQHF,TRBV27,.,.,TRBJ1-5
TGTGCCAGCAGCCTTCTGGACCGGGATACCCAGTACTTC,CASSLLDRDTQYF,TRBV3-1,.,.,TRBJ2-5
TGTGCCAGCAGCCCTATAAGGACTCTAGCGGGAGTATACGAGCAGTACTTC,CASSPIRTLAGVYEQYF,TRBV5-5,TRBD2,.,TRBJ2-7
TGCAGTGCTGTATCTAGCGGGTACAATGAGCAGTTCTTC,CSAVSSGYNEQFF,TRBV20-1,TRBD2,.,TRBJ2-1
TGTGCCAGCAGTGCCGGGACAGCTTACAATGAGCAGTTCTTC,CASSAGTAYNEQFF,TRBV27,TRBD1,.,TRBJ2-1
TGTGCCAGCAGTCTTACAAGGACAGGGAGCTCCTACAATGAGCAGTTCTTC,CASSLTRTGSSYNEQFF,TRBV27,TRBD1,.,TRBJ2-1
TGTGCCAGCAGCCCGGACCCCCTGAACACCGGGGAGCTGTTTTTT,CASSPDPLNTGELFF,TRBV7-3,.,.,TRBJ2-2
TGTGCCAGCAGCTCGGTGTGGGTCGGACGGAACTTT,CASSSVWVGRNF,TRBV5-5,.,.,TRBJ1-1
TGCAGCGTCACAGGGGAAGTTGGTCACCCTAGCACAGATACGCAGTATTTT,CSVTGEVGHPSTDTQYF,TRBV29-1,TRBD1,few,TRBJ2-3
TGTGCCATCAGTGACCGGGATAACACCGGGGAGCTGTTTTTT,CAISDRDNTGELFF,TRBV10-3,.,few,TRBJ2-2
TGTGCCAGCAGCCAAAGTTGGCGGGAAGAGCAGTTCTTC,CASSQSWREEQFF,TRBV7-2,.,.,TRBJ2-1
TGCGCCAGCAGCCAAGATCGAGGGGACAGACCTTTTCAAGAGACCCAGTACTTC,CASSQDRGDRPFQETQYF,TRBV4-3,TRBD1,few,TRBJ2-5
TGCAGTGCTAGAACTAGCGGAAACAATGAGCAGTTCTTC,CSARTSGNNEQFF,TRBV20-1,TRBD2,few,TRBJ2-1
TGTGCCAGCAGTTTCCTAGCGGGGGGGTTCGGGCAGTTCTTC,CASSFLAGGFGQFF,TRBV12-3/TRBV12-4,TRBD2,.,TRBJ2-1
TGTGCCAGCAGACTCTCCGGGACTAATTACAGGGAGCAGTTCTTC,CASRLSGTNYREQFF,TRBV5-6,TRBD2,.,TRBJ2-1
TGCGCCAGCAGCCAACACTCGGGACAGCTGAATGAGCAGTTCTTC,CASSQHSGQLNEQFF,TRBV5-1,TRBD1,many,TRBJ2-1
TGTGCCAGCAGCTTAGAGCGGGAGGACACAGATACGCAGTATTTT,CASSLEREDTDTQYF,TRBV11-2,TRBD2,.,TRBJ2-3
TGTGCCAGCAGCTTAATAGGGACCTACGAGCAGTACTTC,CASSLIGTYEQYF,TRBV7-2,.,.,TRBJ2-7
TGTGCCAGCAGTGACCCGAGATACGAGCAGTACTTC,CASSDPRYEQYF,TRBV6-4,.,few,TRBJ2-7
TGTGCCACCAGTGATGCGGGCCTACTCTATGGCTACACCTTC,CATSDAGLLYGYTF,TRBV24-1,.,.,TRBJ1-2
TGTGCCAGCTCCCCGACGACACCAAACACAGATACGCAGTATTTT,CASSPTTPNTDTQYF,TRBV18,.,few,TRBJ2-3
TGCGCCAACAATACAGATTTTTATAGCAATCAGCCCCAGCATTTT,CANNTDFYSNQPQHF,TRBV10-1,.,.,TRBJ1-5
TGTGCCAGCAGTTACTCGGCAAGTCTTCAAGAGACCCAGTACTTC,CASSYSASLQETQYF,TRBV6-5,.,.,TRBJ2-5
TGTGCCAGCAGCCCAGGGGCAGGGATCTACAATGAGCAGTTCTTC,CASSPGAGIYNEQFF,TRBV9,.,few,TRBJ2-1
TGCAGCGTACAGGGGGGGTTCAATCAGCCCCAGCATTTT,CSVQGGFNQPQHF,TRBV29-1,TRBD1,.,TRBJ1-5
TGTGCCAGCAGTTTAATAGGCCCGGGACTAGCCCTCAATGAGCAGTTCTTC,CASSLIGPGLALNEQFF,TRBV27,TRBD2,.,TRBJ2-1
TGTGCCAGCAGCTTGTCAGAGACCCAGTACTTC,CASSLSETQYF,TRBV7-2,.,many,TRBJ2-5
TGTGCCAGCAGTTTACGCGCGGGAGGGCCTCTCGATGAGCAGTTCTTC,CASSLRAGGPLDEQFF,TRBV12-3/TRBV12-4,TRBD2,.,TRBJ2-1
TGCGCCAGCAGCGGGGTAGGATCCGAGCAGTACTTC,CASSGVGSEQYF,TRBV5-1,.,.,TRBJ2-7
TGTGCCAGCAGCCAGGCCCCGGGGCTAGGTAACGGGGAGCAGTACTTC,CASSQAPGLGNGEQYF,TRBV3-1,.,once,TRBJ2-7
TGCAGCGTTGAGGGACTAGCGGGAGCGGCAGATACGCAGTATTTT,CSVEGLAGAADTQYF,TRBV29-1,TRBD2,.,TRBJ2-3
TGTGCCAGCAGCTTAGGGGGACAGGGTTTGACTGAAGCTTTCTTT,CASSLGGQGLTEAFF,TRBV7-2,TRBD1,few,TRBJ1-1
TGTGCCAGCAGCCATACTTCTAGCGGTTACAATGAGCAGTTCTTC,CASSHTSSGYNEQFF,TRBV7-3,TRBD2,.,TRBJ2-1
TGCAGTGCTAGCATGGGTGCCGGGGCCAACGTCCTGACTTTC,CSASMGAGANVLTF,TRBV20-1,.,.,TRBJ2-6
TGTGCCACCAGTGATCTCCCGGGACCGTCCACCGGGGAGCTGTTTTTT,CATSDLPGPSTGELFF,TRBV24-1,.,few,TRBJ2-2
TGTGCCAGCAGTATCAATAATGAGCAGTTCTTC,CASSINNEQFF,TRBV25-1,.,few,TRBJ2-1
TGTGCCAGCACTGGGGCTCGGGAGCTGTTTTTT,CASTGARELFF,TRBV12-3/TRBV12-4,.,few,TRBJ2-2
TGCGCCAGCATCCTTGAAAATACTTCGGGCGATGAGCAGTTCTTC,CASILENTSGDEQFF,TRBV5-1,.,.,TRBJ2-1
TGTGCCAGCAGCCATACTGGGGGAAGACAGGGGCCCTACGAGCAGTACTTC,CASSHTGGRQGPYEQYF,TRBV14,TRBD1,.,TRBJ2-7
TGCGCCAGCAGCCAGGAGGGGGATGGGGAGACCCAGTACTTC,CASSQEGDGETQYF,TRBV4-3,.,few,TRBJ2-5
TGTGCCAGCAGCTTAGATCCAGGTGGCTATACGCAGTATTTT,CASSLDPGGYTQYF,TRBV11-2,.,.,TRBJ2-3
TGTGCCAGCAGCAACGGACTAGCGAAAGGGGAGACCCAGTACTTC,CASSNGLAKGETQYF,TRBV3-1,TRBD2,few,TRBJ2-5
TGTGCCAGCAGTCAAGCGGGGAATACGCAGTATTTT,CASSQAGNTQYF,TRBV28,TRBD2,few,TRBJ2-3
TGTGCCACCAGTCCCAATCGTAGGTTAAATGAGCAGTTCTTC,CATSPNRRLNEQFF,TRBV24-1,.,.,TRBJ2-1
TGTGCCAGCAGCTTAGAAAGGGGGACTAGCGGGATGGATGAGCAGTTCTTC,CASSLERGTSGMDEQFF,TRBV11-2,TRBD2,.,TRBJ2-1
TGTGCCAGCAGCTCAACCGGGACTAGCGATTATACGCAGTATTTT,CASSSTGTSDYTQYF,TRBV7-2,TRBD2,.,TRBJ2-3
TGTGCCAGCAGCTCAGACCAGGGGCATTACGAGCAGTACTTC,CASSSDQGHYEQYF,TRBV7-2,.,few,TRBJ2-7
TGTGCCAGCAGCCGATTTGGGGGTAGCACAGATACGCAGTATTTT,CASSRFGGSTDTQYF,TRBV12-3/TRBV12-4,.,.,TRBJ2-3
TGTGCCAGCAGCAGGTTGACAGCCCCCTATGGCTACACCTTC,CASSRLTAPYGYTF,TRBV3-1,.,.,TRBJ1-2